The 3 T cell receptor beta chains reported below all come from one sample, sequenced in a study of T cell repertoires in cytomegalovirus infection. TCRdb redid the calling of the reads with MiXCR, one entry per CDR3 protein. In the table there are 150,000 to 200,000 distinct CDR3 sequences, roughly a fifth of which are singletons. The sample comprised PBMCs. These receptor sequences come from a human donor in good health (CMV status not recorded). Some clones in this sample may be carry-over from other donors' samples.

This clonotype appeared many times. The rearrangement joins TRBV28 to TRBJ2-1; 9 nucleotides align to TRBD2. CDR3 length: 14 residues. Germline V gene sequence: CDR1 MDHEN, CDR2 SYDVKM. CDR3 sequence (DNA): TGTGCAGTGGTAGCGGGAGCTGGGTACAATGAGCAGTTCTTC. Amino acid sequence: CAVVAGAGYNEQFF.

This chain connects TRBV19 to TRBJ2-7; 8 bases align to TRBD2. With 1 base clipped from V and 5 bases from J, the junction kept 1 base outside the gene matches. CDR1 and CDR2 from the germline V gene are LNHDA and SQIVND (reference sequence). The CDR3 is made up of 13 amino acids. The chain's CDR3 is CASSIGLANEQYF. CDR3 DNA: TGTGCCAGTAGTATAGGACTAGCGAACGAGCAGTACTTC.

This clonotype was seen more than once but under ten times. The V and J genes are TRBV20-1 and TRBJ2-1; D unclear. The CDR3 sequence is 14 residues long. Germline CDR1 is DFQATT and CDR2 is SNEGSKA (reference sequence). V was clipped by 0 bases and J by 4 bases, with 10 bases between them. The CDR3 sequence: CSARDPVGYNEQFF. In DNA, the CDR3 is TGCAGTGCTAGAGATCCAGTAGGGTACAATGAGCAGTTCTTC.